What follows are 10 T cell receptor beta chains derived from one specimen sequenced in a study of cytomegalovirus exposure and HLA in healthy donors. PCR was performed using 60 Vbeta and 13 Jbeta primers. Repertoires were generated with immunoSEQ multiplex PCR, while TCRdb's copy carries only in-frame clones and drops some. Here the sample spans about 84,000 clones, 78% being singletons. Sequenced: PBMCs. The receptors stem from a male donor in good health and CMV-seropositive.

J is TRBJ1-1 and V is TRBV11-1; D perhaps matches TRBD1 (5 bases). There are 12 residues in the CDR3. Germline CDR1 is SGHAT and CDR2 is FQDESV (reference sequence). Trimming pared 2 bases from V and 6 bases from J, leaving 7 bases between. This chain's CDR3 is CASSLQGSEAFF. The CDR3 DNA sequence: TGTGCCAGCAGCTTACAGGGATCTGAAGCTTTCTTT.

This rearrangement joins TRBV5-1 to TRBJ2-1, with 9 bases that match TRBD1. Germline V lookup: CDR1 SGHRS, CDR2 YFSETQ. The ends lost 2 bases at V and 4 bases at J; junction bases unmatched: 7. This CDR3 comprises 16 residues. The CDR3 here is CASSFDGQGRYNEQFF. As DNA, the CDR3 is TGCGCCAGCAGCTTTGATGGACAGGGGAGGTACAATGAGCAGTTCTTC.

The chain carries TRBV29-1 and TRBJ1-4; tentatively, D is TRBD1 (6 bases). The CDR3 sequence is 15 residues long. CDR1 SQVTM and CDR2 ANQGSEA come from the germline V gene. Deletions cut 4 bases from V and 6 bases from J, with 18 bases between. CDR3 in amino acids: CSVVRGVGGDEKLFF. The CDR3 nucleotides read TGCAGCGTTGTACGGGGGGTAGGGGGGGATGAAAAACTGTTTTTT.

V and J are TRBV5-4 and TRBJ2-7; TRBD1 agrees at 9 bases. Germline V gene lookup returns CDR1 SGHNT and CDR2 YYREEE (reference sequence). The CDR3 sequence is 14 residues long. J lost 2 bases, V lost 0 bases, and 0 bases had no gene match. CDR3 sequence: CASSLGTGAYEQYF. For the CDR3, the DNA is TGTGCCAGCAGCTTGGGGACAGGGGCCTACGAGCAGTACTTC.

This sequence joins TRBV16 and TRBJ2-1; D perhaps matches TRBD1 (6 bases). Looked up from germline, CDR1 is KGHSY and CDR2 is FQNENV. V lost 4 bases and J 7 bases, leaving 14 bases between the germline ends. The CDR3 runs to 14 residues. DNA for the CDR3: TGTGCCAGCAGCCCTAAACAGGGTGCTAATGAGCAGTTCTTC. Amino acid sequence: CASSPKQGANEQFF.

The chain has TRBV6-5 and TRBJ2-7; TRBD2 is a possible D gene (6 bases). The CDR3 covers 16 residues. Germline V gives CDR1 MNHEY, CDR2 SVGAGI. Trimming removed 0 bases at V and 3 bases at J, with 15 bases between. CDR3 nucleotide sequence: TGTGCCAGCAGTTACTCGCGGGGATGGATGGGCTACGAGCAGTACTTC. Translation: CASSYSRGWMGYEQYF.

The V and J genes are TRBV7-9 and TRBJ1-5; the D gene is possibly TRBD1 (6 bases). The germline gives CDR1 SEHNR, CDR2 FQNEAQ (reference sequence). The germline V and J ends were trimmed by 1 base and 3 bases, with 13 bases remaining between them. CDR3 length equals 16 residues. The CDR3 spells CASSLVRQGINQPQHF. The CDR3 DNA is TGTGCCAGCAGCTTAGTCCGTCAGGGGATCAATCAGCCCCAGCATTTT.

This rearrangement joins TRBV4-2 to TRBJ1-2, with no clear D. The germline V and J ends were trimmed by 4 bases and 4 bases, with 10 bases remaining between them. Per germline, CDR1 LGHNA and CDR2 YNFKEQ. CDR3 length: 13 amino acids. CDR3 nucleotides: TGTGCCAGCAGCCGCAGCGGGAGCTATGGCTACACCTTC. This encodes CASSRSGSYGYTF.

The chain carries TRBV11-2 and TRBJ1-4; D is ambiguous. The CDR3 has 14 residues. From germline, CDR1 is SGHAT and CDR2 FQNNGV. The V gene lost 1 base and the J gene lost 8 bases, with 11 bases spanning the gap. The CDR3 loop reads CASSLGGGGEKLFF. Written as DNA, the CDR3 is TGTGCCAGCAGCTTAGGGGGAGGCGGGGAAAAACTGTTTTTT.

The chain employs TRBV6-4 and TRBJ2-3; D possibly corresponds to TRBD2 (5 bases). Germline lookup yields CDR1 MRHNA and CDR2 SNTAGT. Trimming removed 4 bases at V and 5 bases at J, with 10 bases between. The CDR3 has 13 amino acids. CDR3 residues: CASSARDIDTQYF. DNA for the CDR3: TGTGCCAGCAGTGCTCGGGATATAGATACGCAGTATTTT.